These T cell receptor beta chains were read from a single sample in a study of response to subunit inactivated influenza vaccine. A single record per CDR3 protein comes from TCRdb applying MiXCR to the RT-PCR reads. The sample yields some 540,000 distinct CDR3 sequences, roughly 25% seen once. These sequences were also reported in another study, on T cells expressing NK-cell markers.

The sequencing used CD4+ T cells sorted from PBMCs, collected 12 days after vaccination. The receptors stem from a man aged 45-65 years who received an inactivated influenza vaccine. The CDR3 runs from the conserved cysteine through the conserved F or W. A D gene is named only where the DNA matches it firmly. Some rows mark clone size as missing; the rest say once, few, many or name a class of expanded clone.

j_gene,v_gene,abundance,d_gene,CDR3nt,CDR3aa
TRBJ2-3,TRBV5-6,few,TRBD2,TGTGCCAGCAGCTTGGGGATGGCTAGCGGGGGGTCAGATACGCAGTATTTT,CASSLGMASGGSDTQYF
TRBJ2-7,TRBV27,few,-,TGTGCCAGCAGCAAGTGGGGCTCCTACGAGCAGTACTTC,CASSKWGSYEQYF
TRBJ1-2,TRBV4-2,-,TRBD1,TGTGCCAGCAGCCAAGAGGGGGACGTCCACAGGGGCTATGGCTACACCTTC,CASSQEGDVHRGYGYTF
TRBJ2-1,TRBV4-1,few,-,TGCGCCAGCAGCCATAGTACCCGCCCTAATGAGCAGTTCTTC,CASSHSTRPNEQFF
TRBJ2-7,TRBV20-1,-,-,TGCAGTGCTAGTCTCGGCGGTCAGCAGTACTTC,CSASLGGQQYF
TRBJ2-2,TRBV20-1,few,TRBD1,TGCAGTGCTAGAGTCCAGGGGGCGGAGGGGGAGCTGTTTTTT,CSARVQGAEGELFF
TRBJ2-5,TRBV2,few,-,TGTGCCAGCAGTAGGCTCTTAGGGCAAGAGACCCAGTACTTC,CASSRLLGQETQYF
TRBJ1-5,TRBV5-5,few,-,TGTGCCAGCAGCTTGGCAGGGGCTATTCAGCCCCAGCATTTT,CASSLAGAIQPQHF
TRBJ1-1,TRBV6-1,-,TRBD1,TGTGCCAGCAGAGTGACAGGGGGGGTAACTGAAGCTTTCTTT,CASRVTGGVTEAFF
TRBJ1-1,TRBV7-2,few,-,TGTGCCAGCACTCAAAGGGGCTCGGGGAACACTGAAGCTTTCTTT,CASTQRGSGNTEAFF
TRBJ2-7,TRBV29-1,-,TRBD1,TGCAGCGTCCGCCCGACAGGGGGGGGGTCCTACGAGCAGTACTTC,CSVRPTGGGSYEQYF
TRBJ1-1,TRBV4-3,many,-,TGCGCCAGCAGCCAAGCAGGGCGTGGTACTGAAGCTTTCTTT,CASSQAGRGTEAFF
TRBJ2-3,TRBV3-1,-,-,TGTGCCAGCAGCCAAGTTCTACTGAGCACAGATACGCAGTATTTT,CASSQVLLSTDTQYF
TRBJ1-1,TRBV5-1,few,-,TGCGCCAGCAGCTTTGGTAGTGGAGTCACTGAAGCTTTCTTT,CASSFGSGVTEAFF
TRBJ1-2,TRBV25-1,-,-,TGTGCCAGCTCAAGCAGGCAGGGAGCCTATGGCTACACCTTC,CASSSRQGAYGYTF
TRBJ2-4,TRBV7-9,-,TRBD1,TGTGCCAGCAGCCTTGGGACAGGGGACCTAGCCAAAAACATTCAGTACTTC,CASSLGTGDLAKNIQYF
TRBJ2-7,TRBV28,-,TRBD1,TGTGCCAGCAGTCCGTGGGACAGGGGGCGGGAGCAGTACTTC,CASSPWDRGREQYF
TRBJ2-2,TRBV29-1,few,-,TGCAGCGCTGGCCCCCGATTGGCCTCGGGCGGGGAGCTGTTTTTT,CSAGPRLASGGELFF
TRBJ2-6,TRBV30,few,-,TGTGCCTGGGTCCAATCTGGGGCCAACGTCCTGACTTTC,CAWVQSGANVLTF
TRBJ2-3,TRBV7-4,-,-,TGTGCCAGCAGCTTACCGGCAGAGAGCACAGATACGCAGTATTTT,CASSLPAESTDTQYF
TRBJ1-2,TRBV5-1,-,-,TGCGCCAGCAGCTTCTACAGGGTCAACTATGGCTACACCTTC,CASSFYRVNYGYTF
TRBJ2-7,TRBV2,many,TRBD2,TGTGCCAGCAGTAGCAGCGGTTGGGTGCGGGAGACCACCTACGAGCAGTACTTC,CASSSSGWVRETTYEQYF
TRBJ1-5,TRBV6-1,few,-,TGTGCCAGCAGCCCGGTAGGGGGGGCTGATCAGCCCCAGCATTTT,CASSPVGGADQPQHF
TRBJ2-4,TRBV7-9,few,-,TGTGCCAGCAGCACCTACAGGGAGGACATTCAGTACTTC,CASSTYREDIQYF
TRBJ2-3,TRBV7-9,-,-,TGTGCCAGCAGCCCGGGGACAACGAGCACAGATACGCAGTATTTT,CASSPGTTSTDTQYF
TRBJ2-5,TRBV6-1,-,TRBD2,TGTGCCAGCAGCACCCCTGTAGCGGGGGTGGAGACCCAGTACTTC,CASSTPVAGVETQYF
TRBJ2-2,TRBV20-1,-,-,TGCAGTGCTGCATTTGGGGGGAACACCGGGGAGCTGTTTTTT,CSAAFGGNTGELFF
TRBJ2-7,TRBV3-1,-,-,TGTGCCAGCAGCCAAGTGGGGGACCCTCGCTACGAGCAGTACTTC,CASSQVGDPRYEQYF
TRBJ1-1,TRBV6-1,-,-,TGTGCCAGCAGTCAACTACAGGGATTTGGGGGGAACACTGAAGCTTTCTTT,CASSQLQGFGGNTEAFF
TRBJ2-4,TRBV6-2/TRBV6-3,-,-,TGTGCCAGCAGTTATTCTGGAACCAAAAACATTCAGTACTTC,CASSYSGTKNIQYF
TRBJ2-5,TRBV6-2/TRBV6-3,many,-,TGTGCCAGCAGAAAAGTTCAAGAGACCCAGTACTTC,CASRKVQETQYF
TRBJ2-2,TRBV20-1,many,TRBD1,TGCAGTGCTCGCCAGGGACAGCCTACCGGGGAGCTGTTTTTT,CSARQGQPTGELFF
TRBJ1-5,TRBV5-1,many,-,TGCGCCAGCAGCTTGTCAGGAGATAGCAATCAGCCCCAGCATTTT,CASSLSGDSNQPQHF
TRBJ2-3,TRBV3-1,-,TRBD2,TGTGCCAGCAGCCAAGATCGGGGGAGCGGGGGGCCCTTCACAGATACGCAGTATTTT,CASSQDRGSGGPFTDTQYF
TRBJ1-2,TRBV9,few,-,TGTGCCAGCAGCGCTCGGATAAGCACATATGGCTACACCTTC,CASSARISTYGYTF
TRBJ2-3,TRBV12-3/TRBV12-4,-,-,TGTGCCAGCAGGGAACAGGGTAGAGGGGCAGATACGCAGTATTTT,CASREQGRGADTQYF